The 17 T cell receptor beta chains listed next were all sequenced from one sample in a study of T cells in Graves' hyperthyroidism and ophthalmopathy. Authors of the study amplified TCR beta CDR3 regions from RNA transcripts. The primer set for the first-round RT-PCR of the TCR CDR3 was HTBI. Each CDR3 protein gets one entry after TCRdb re-called the multiplex PCR reads with MiXCR. In the table there are a few hundred thousand distinct CDR3 sequences, roughly 12% of which are singletons. Sequencing input: blood. The receptors shown here come from a man aged 25 to 40 with Graves' hyperthyroidism that later progressed to Graves' ophthalmopathy.

This sequence joins TRBV9 and TRBJ2-4; D possibly matches TRBD1 or TRBD2 (5 bases each). In germline, CDR1 is SGDLS, CDR2 YYNGEE. V dropped 4 bases and J dropped 3 bases, with 11 bases sitting between them. The CDR3 has 14 amino acids. The CDR3 protein is CASSPEGRKNIQYF. CDR3 nucleotides: TGTGCCAGCAGCCCAGAGGGGCGCAAAAACATTCAGTACTTC. The whole variable domain, filled in from reference TRBV9 and TRBJ2-4, reads DSGVTQTPKHLITATGQRVTLRCSPRSGDLSVYWYQQSLDQGLQFLIQYYNGEERAKGNILERFSAQQFPDLHSELNLSSLELGDSALYFCASSPEGRKNIQYFGAGTRLSVL.

The CDR3 sequence is CATSDLWNGYTF. The CDR3 DNA sequence: TGTGCCACCAGTGATTTGTGGAATGGCTACACCTTC. The chain has TRBV24-1 and TRBJ1-2; no clear D gene. This CDR3 contains 12 residues. The germline CDR1 and CDR2 sequences are KGHDR and SFDVKD. V was clipped by 0 bases and J by 6 bases, with 4 bases between them.

Remarks on this clonotype: A single base separates this from a much larger clone, so it may be a read error. The V gene is TRBV20-1, the J gene TRBJ2-1, with D hard to call. Germline V CDR1 and CDR2: DFQATT, SNEGSKA (reference sequence). The length of the CDR3 is 10 residues. V was pared by 4 bases and J by 7 bases, with 5 bases between. The CDR3 loop is CSAIGNEQFF. In nucleotides, the CDR3 is TGCAGTGCTATCGGGAATGAGCAGTTCTTC.

This clonotype was counted at least ten times. This chain connects TRBV28 to TRBJ2-3; D is unresolved. The CDR3 consists of 14 residues. Trimming removed 5 bases at V and 1 base at J, with 10 bases between. Germline assignment: CDR1 MDHEN and CDR2 SYDVKM. The chain's CDR3 is CASSQVYGTDTQYF. The DNA for the CDR3 is TGTGCCAGCAGTCAGGTGTACGGCACAGATACGCAGTATTTT.

The V gene is TRBV5-1, the J gene TRBJ2-7, with 8 nucleotides matching TRBD1. This CDR3 has 16 residues. CDR1 SGHRS and CDR2 YFSETQ come from the germline V gene. J was trimmed by 5 bases and V by 3 bases; bases with no gene match: 13. The DNA for the CDR3 is TGCGCCAGCAGCTACCCCTCCGACAGGGGAGGACACGAGCAGTACTTC. Amino acids: CASSYPSDRGGHEQYF.

The chain is built from TRBV2 and TRBJ1-2; 7 nucleotides align to TRBD1. Germline values: CDR1 SNHLY, CDR2 FYNNEI. With 2 bases clipped from V and 5 bases from J, the junction kept 8 bases outside the gene matches. The length of the CDR3 is 15 residues. CDR3 coding DNA: TGTGCCAGCAGTGAAAGGGCAGGGGGTTTTTATGGCTACACCTTC. This translates into CASSERAGGFYGYTF.

This clonotype was found once. This rearrangement joins TRBV19 to TRBJ2-7; D possibly corresponds to TRBD2 (7 bases). With 3 bases removed from V and 4 bases from J, the gap between germline ends came to 19 bases. The CDR3 sequence is 16 residues long. From germline, CDR1 is LNHDA and CDR2 SQIVND (reference sequence). CDR3 region: CASSMIGSGGFYEQYF. The DNA of the CDR3 is TGTGCCAGTAGTATGATCGGATCGGGGGGCTTTTACGAGCAGTACTTC.

J is TRBJ2-3 and V is TRBV19, with D uncertain. Germline-derived CDR1 and CDR2 are LNHDA and SQIVND (reference sequence). V was cut by 6 bases and J by 2 bases, with 9 bases left in between. This CDR3 contains 13 residues. The CDR3 is CASRPAATDTQYF. Here the CDR3 DNA reads TGTGCCAGTAGACCCGCGGCCACAGATACGCAGTATTTT. Variable domain in full (rest from reference TRBV19 and TRBJ2-3): DGGITQSPKYLFRKEGQNVTLSCEQNLNHDAMYWYRQDPGQGLRLIYYSQIVNDFQKGDIAEGYSVSREKKESFPLTVTSAQKNPTAFYLCASRPAATDTQYFGPGTRLTVL.

This clonotype was seen more than once but under ten times. The V gene is TRBV28, the J gene TRBJ2-3, with D unresolved. V was pared by 5 bases and J by 0 bases, with 9 bases between. This CDR3 is built from 14 residues. From germline, CDR1 is MDHEN and CDR2 SYDVKM. The CDR3 is CASSQVLSTDTQYF. The CDR3 DNA reads as TGTGCCAGCAGTCAAGTCCTAAGCACAGATACGCAGTATTTT.

The chain couples TRBV6-1 to TRBJ2-3; D not resolved. The CDR3 totals 13 residues. The V end lost 5 bases, the J end lost 4 bases, and 10 bases lay between the germline ends. The germline V gene has CDR1 MNHNS and CDR2 SASEGT. The CDR3 here is CASSRTDPDTQYF. In DNA, the CDR3 is TGTGCCAGCAGTAGGACGGATCCAGATACGCAGTATTTT.

This clonotype was observed once. Just one base apart from a much larger clone, this may be a read error. The V call is TRBV24-1, the J call TRBJ2-2; 8 bases are a match to TRBD2. The CDR3 consists of 16 residues. Germline V CDR1 and CDR2: KGHDR, SFDVKD. CDR3 coding DNA: TGTGCCACCAGTGGGGATAGCGGGGAGATCACCAGGGAGCTGTTTTTT. It specifies CATSGDSGEITRELFF.

This clonotype came up many times. The chain has TRBV28 and TRBJ1-4; TRBD1 matches at 7 bases. V shed 1 base and J 8 bases; nucleotides not matched to a gene: 7. Germline loops: CDR1 MDHEN, CDR2 SYDVKM. The CDR3 runs to 15 residues. This chain's CDR3 is CASSLSEGAREKLFF. CDR3 DNA sequence: TGTGCCAGCAGTTTATCAGAGGGGGCGCGAGAAAAACTGTTTTTT.

This clonotype was detected a few times. The V gene is TRBV15, the J gene TRBJ1-2; no definite D call. V was clipped by 0 bases and J by 8 bases, with 19 bases between them. The CDR3 is 16 amino acids. The germline CDR1 and CDR2 sequences are LNHNV and YYDKDF (reference sequence). The CDR3 is CATSRDRSGALFGYTF. CDR3 DNA: TGTGCCACCAGCAGAGATAGGAGTGGAGCCCTATTCGGCTACACCTTC. The full variable domain, in which reference TRBV15 and TRBJ1-2 provide the parts outside the CDR3, is DAMVIQNPRYQVTQFGKPVTLSCSQTLNHNVMYWYQQKSSQAPKLLFHYYDKDFNNEADTPDNFQSRRPNTSFCFLDIRSPGLGDTAMYLCATSRDRSGALFGYTFGSGTRLTVV.

This clonotype has ten or more counts. The chain carries TRBV28 and TRBJ1-5, with a possible D match to TRBD1 (6 bases). Trimming removed 7 bases from V and 4 bases from J, with 17 bases in between. Germline lookup yields CDR1 MDHEN and CDR2 SYDVKM. The CDR3 length is 15 residues. The DNA for the CDR3 is TGTGCCAGCACCTTCTCCGGGACAACAAATCAGCCCCAGCATTTT. It specifies CASTFSGTTNQPQHF.

This clonotype showed up many times. The rearrangement uses TRBV28 and TRBJ2-1; 11 bases align to TRBD1. The CDR3 length is 16 residues. The trim removed 4 bases at V and 2 bases at J, leaving 4 bases unmatched. Germline-derived CDR1 and CDR2 are MDHEN and SYDVKM. CDR3 sequence: CASSYRDRGAYNEQFF. Written as DNA, the CDR3 is TGTGCCAGCAGTTACCGGGACAGGGGGGCCTACAATGAGCAGTTCTTC.

This clonotype has ten or more counts. CDR3: CASSLQTGVNQPQHF. The CDR3 nucleotides read TGTGCCAGCAGTTTACAGACAGGGGTTAATCAGCCCCAGCATTTT. The chain couples TRBV28 to TRBJ1-5, with TRBD1 identical over 8 bases. Germline V CDR1 and CDR2: MDHEN, SYDVKM. J lost 4 bases, V lost 2 bases, and 4 bases had no gene match. This CDR3 region has 15 residues. The whole variable domain, remainder taken from reference TRBV28 and TRBJ1-5, is DVKVTQSSRYLVKRTGEKVFLECVQDMDHENMFWYRQDPGLGLRLIYFSYDVKMKEKGDIPEGYSVSREKKERFSLILESASTNQTSMYLCASSLQTGVNQPQHFGDGTRLSIL.

V usage is TRBV27 and J usage is TRBJ1-4, with D maybe TRBD1 (6 bases). The CDR3 runs to 14 residues. CDR1 and CDR2 (germline): MNHEY, SMNVEV (reference sequence). Trimming stripped 4 bases from V and 8 bases from J, with 14 bases between. DNA for the CDR3: TGTGCCAGCAGTTCACAGGGATTAGTAGAAAAACTGTTTTTT. This codes for CASSSQGLVEKLFF.